This is a list of T cell receptor beta chains from one sample in a study of T cell responses to AZD1222 COVID-19 vaccine. Clones were sequenced by immunoSEQ multiplex PCR, and TCRdb holds only the in-frame ones, with some missing. Of about 160,000 clones in the sample, 70% to 90% were seen once. This specimen was peripheral blood, taken 28 days after the second AZD1222 dose. These receptors were taken from an adult who received the AZD1222 COVID-19 vaccine. The CDR3 runs from the conserved cysteine through the conserved F or W. D genes are given only for firm matches. Size is stated for part of the rows, as once, few or many counts, or as a class when the clone is expanded.

len	abundance	d_gene	j_gene	v_gene	CDR3nt	CDR3aa
16	.	.	TRBJ2-3	TRBV7-2	TGTGCCAGCAGCTTCCGACGCTCCCTTAGCACAGATACGCAGTATTTT	CASSFRRSLSTDTQYF
14	.	.	TRBJ1-1	TRBV29-1	TGCAGCGTTGTGGGACCCACCGTAAACACTGAAGCTTTCTTT	CSVVGPTVNTEAFF
16	.	TRBD1	TRBJ1-4	TRBV4-3	TGCGCCAGCAGCCGGGACAGGCTAAGCTGGAATGAAAAACTGTTTTTT	CASSRDRLSWNEKLFF
15	.	.	TRBJ1-5	TRBV20-1	TGCAGTGCTAGTTCCCCCGGGTTCGGTCCTCAGCCCCAGCATTTT	CSASSPGFGPQPQHF
15	.	TRBD1	TRBJ1-1	TRBV4-1	TGCGCCAGCAGCCAGCGACAGGGGGAAAACACTGAAGCTTTCTTT	CASSQRQGENTEAFF
14	.	TRBD2	TRBJ2-1	TRBV28	TGTGCCAGCAGTCTATCTGCGGGGGGCTATGAGCAGTTCTTC	CASSLSAGGYEQFF
15	few	.	TRBJ2-7	TRBV6-5	TGTGCCAGTGCGTCGAGGTACGGATTTCTCTACGAGCAGTACTTC	CASASRYGFLYEQYF
15	.	.	TRBJ1-1	TRBV6-1	TGTGCCAGCAGTGAAGCGGCCGCTAGGGGGACTGAAGCTTTCTTT	CASSEAAARGTEAFF
16	.	TRBD1	TRBJ1-4	TRBV6-1	TGTGCCAGCAGTGAAGCAGGGACAGGGGAACGCCAAAAACTGTTTTTT	CASSEAGTGERQKLFF
16	.	TRBD2	TRBJ2-7	TRBV4-3	TGCGCCAGCAGCCAAGAATGGGGGGGGTTCACCTACGAGCAGTACTTC	CASSQEWGGFTYEQYF
15	.	.	TRBJ2-5	TRBV10-3	TGTGCCATCAGTGCCCTCCGGACAGATAAAGAGACCCAGTACTTC	CAISALRTDKETQYF
12	.	.	TRBJ2-1	TRBV11-3	TGTGCCAGCAGCCCTGGCCAGGGGGAGCAGTTCTTC	CASSPGQGEQFF
11	.	.	TRBJ1-2	TRBV30	TGTGCCTCCGAGATAGTCTATGGCTACACCTTC	CASEIVYGYTF
13	.	.	TRBJ1-2	TRBV19	TGTGCCAGTAGTCCCGCCCTTGGTTATGGCTACACCTTC	CASSPALGYGYTF
14	.	.	TRBJ2-1	TRBV20-1	TGCAGTGCTAGTTCTGGATCCCCCTACAATGAGCAGTTCTTC	CSASSGSPYNEQFF
16	.	TRBD1	TRBJ2-5	TRBV5-1	TGCGCCAGCAGCCTCGCCGGGACAGGGGGCCAAGAGACCCAGTACTTC	CASSLAGTGGQETQYF
14	.	.	TRBJ1-6	TRBV7-3	TGTGCCAGCAGCAAGGGGCGCGGGCATTCACCCCTCCACTTT	CASSKGRGHSPLHF
17	.	.	TRBJ1-5	TRBV6-2/TRBV6-3	TGTGCCAGCAGTTACTCCGCGGGGAAGAATCAAAATCTACACCAGCATTTT	CASSYSAGKNQNLHQHF
13	.	.	TRBJ1-5	TRBV30	TGTGCCTGGAGTTCCAGGGTGGGTCAGCCCCAGCATTTT	CAWSSRVGQPQHF
15	once	TRBD2	TRBJ2-3	TRBV11-2	TGTGCCAGCAGCCCCGCCGGACTAGCCACAGATACGCAGTATTTT	CASSPAGLATDTQYF
14	.	.	TRBJ1-2	TRBV11-2	TGTGCCAGCAGCTTAGTACGGGCCGACTATGGCTACACCTTC	CASSLVRADYGYTF
13	.	TRBD1	TRBJ2-5	TRBV7-2	TGTGCCAGCAGCTTAGTTGCCGGACAGGGTTTATACTTC	CASSLVAGQGLYF
16	once	.	TRBJ1-1	TRBV27	TGTGCCAGCAGCCTCACCCTACAGGGATCGAACACTGAAGCTTTCTTT	CASSLTLQGSNTEAFF
18	.	.	TRBJ2-1	TRBV4-2	TGTGCCAGCAGCCAAGATAAGGTCGTGAGTCTCGGGGGAAATGAGCAGTTCTTC	CASSQDKVVSLGGNEQFF
13	.	.	TRBJ2-1	TRBV5-1	TGCGCCAGCAGCTTGGGAATCAACAATGAGCAGTTCTTC	CASSLGINNEQFF
14	.	.	TRBJ2-7	TRBV5-1	TGCGCCAGCAGCTTGGTAGCGAACACCTACGAGCAGTACTTC	CASSLVANTYEQYF
13	.	.	TRBJ1-1	TRBV6-5	TGTGCCAGCAGTCCCTACGGGGGCACTGAAGCTTTCTTT	CASSPYGGTEAFF
16	few	.	TRBJ1-4	TRBV30	TGTGCCTGGAGTGTACCGGAGGAAAGACAACTAGAAAAACTGTTTTTT	CAWSVPEERQLEKLFF
17	.	TRBD1	TRBJ1-2	TRBV9	TGTGCCAGCAGCGCTGTCCCGGGACAGGGAACTGAAGAGGGCTACGCCTTC	CASSAVPGQGTEEGYAF
10	.	.	TRBJ1-1	TRBV9	TGTGCCAGCGGGGGCCCTGAAGCTTTCTTT	CASGGPEAFF
13	.	.	TRBJ1-5	TRBV6-6	TGTGCCAGCATAGGCGAGTTCAATCAGCCCCAGCATTTT	CASIGEFNQPQHF
11	.	.	TRBJ1-1	TRBV28	TGTGCGACGGCTTCGAACACTGAAGCTTTCTTT	CATASNTEAFF
15	.	TRBD1	TRBJ2-7	TRBV11-1	TGTGCCAGCAGCTCACGCCGGGACAGCAACTACGAGCAGTACTTC	CASSSRRDSNYEQYF
12	.	.	TRBJ1-1	TRBV29-1	TGCAGCGGGTTGCCAGGGAACACTGAAGCTTTCTTT	CSGLPGNTEAFF
13	.	TRBD1	TRBJ1-2	TRBV12-3/TRBV12-4	TGTGCCAGCAGTCGAGACAGGGGGTATGGCTACACCTTC	CASSRDRGYGYTF
16	.	.	TRBJ2-7	TRBV27	TGTGCCAGCAGTACCCTTGGGGTGGGGAGGTCAGACGAGCAGTACTTC	CASSTLGVGRSDEQYF
17	.	.	TRBJ1-5	TRBV27	TGTGCCAGCAGTTTCAATGAAGCGGGCGGCAGCAATCAGCCCCAGCATTTT	CASSFNEAGGSNQPQHF
15	.	TRBD1	TRBJ1-2	TRBV6-5	TGTGCCAGCAGTTACTCCCCCGGACAGGGGTTTGGCTACACCTTC	CASSYSPGQGFGYTF
19	.	.	TRBJ2-7	TRBV9	TGTGCCAGCAGCGTGGGTGAGGGGACAGGGACTAGAATAACCTACGAGCAGTACTTC	CASSVGEGTGTRITYEQYF
15	.	.	TRBJ1-6	TRBV28	TGTGCCAGCACCAAAGTTGGGGGGCTGACTTCACCCCTCCACTTT	CASTKVGGLTSPLHF
14	few	TRBD1	TRBJ2-1	TRBV28	TGTGCCAGCAGTTTGGATACAGGGGGACGTGAGCAGTTCTTC	CASSLDTGGREQFF
14	once	.	TRBJ1-5	TRBV19	TGTGCCAGTAGTATAGGGTGGAACAATCAGCCCCAGCATTTT	CASSIGWNNQPQHF
16	.	.	TRBJ1-5	TRBV10-2	TGCGCCAGCAGTGACAATCTCCCCTCCTATAATCAGCCCCAGCATTTT	CASSDNLPSYNQPQHF
12	.	.	TRBJ1-1	TRBV5-1	TGCGCCAGCAGCTTGGCAGGACTTGAAGCTTTCTTT	CASSLAGLEAFF
15	.	.	TRBJ2-1	TRBV4-3	TGCGCCAGCAGCCAAGATCTGAGCGATGGCAATGAGCAGTTCTTC	CASSQDLSDGNEQFF
14	.	.	TRBJ1-1	TRBV4-3	TGCGCCAGCAGCCAAGATCTAATGACCCCTGAAGCTTTCTTT	CASSQDLMTPEAFF